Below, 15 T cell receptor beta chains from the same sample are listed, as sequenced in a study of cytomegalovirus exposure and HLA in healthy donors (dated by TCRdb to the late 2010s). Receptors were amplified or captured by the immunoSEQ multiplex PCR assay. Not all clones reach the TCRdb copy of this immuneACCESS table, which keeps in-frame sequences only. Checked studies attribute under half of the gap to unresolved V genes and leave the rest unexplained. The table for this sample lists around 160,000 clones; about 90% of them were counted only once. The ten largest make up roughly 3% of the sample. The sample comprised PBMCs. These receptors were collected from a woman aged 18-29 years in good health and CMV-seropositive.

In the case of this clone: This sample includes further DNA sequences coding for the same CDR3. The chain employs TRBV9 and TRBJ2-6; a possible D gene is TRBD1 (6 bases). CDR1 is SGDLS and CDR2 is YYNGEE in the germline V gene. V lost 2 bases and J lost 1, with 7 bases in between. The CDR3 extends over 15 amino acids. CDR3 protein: CASSVTGSGANVLTF. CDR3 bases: TGTGCCAGCAGCGTCACAGGGTCTGGGGCCAACGTCCTGACTTTC.

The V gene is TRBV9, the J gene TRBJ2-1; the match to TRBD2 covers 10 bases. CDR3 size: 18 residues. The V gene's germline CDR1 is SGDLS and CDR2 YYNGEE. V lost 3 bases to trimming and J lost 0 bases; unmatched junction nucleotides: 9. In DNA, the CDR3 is TGTGCCAGCAGCGGGACTAGCGGTTCCCTGAGCTCCTACAATGAGCAGTTCTTC. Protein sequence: CASSGTSGSLSSYNEQFF.

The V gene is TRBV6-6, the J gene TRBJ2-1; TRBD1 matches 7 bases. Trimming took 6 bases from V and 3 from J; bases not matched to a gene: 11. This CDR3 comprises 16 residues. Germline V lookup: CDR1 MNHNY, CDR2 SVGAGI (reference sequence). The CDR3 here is CASSNPPGTVYNEQFF. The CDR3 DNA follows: TGTGCCAGCAGCAACCCCCCCGGGACAGTCTACAATGAGCAGTTCTTC.

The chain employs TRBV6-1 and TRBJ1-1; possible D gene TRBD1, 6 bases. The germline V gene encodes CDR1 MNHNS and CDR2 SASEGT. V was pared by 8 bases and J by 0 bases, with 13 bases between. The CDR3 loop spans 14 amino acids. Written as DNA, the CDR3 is TGTGCCAGCCTTATGGGGGACATGAACACTGAAGCTTTCTTT. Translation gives CASLMGDMNTEAFF.

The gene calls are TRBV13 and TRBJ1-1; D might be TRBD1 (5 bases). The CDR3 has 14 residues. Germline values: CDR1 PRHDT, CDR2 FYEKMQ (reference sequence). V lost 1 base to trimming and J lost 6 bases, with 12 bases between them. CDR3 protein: CASSLVGGRAEAFF. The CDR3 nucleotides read TGTGCCAGCAGCTTAGTCGGGGGAAGGGCTGAAGCTTTCTTT.

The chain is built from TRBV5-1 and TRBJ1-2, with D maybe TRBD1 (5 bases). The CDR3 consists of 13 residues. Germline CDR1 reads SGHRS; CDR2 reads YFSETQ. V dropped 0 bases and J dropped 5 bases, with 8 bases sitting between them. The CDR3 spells CASSLGGTYGYTF. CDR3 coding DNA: TGCGCCAGCAGCTTGGGGGGCACGTATGGCTACACCTTC.

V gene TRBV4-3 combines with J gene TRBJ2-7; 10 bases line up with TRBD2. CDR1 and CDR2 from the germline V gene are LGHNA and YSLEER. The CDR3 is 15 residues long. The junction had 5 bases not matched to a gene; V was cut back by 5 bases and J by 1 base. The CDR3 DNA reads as TGCGCCAGCAGCTGGGGACTAGCGCCTTCCTACGAGCAGTACTTC. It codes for CASSWGLAPSYEQYF.

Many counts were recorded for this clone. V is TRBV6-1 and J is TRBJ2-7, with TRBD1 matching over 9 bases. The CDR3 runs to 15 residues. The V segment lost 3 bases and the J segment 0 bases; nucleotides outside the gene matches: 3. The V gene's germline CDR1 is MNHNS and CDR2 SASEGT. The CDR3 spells CASSDRTGASYEQYF. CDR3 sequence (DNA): TGTGCCAGCAGTGACAGGACAGGGGCCTCCTACGAGCAGTACTTC.

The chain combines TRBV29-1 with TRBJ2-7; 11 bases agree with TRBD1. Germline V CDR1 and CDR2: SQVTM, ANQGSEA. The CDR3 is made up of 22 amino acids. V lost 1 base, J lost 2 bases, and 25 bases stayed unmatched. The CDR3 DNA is TGCAGCGTTGAAGGGACAGGGGGCGAGGGGGCGGGGGCCTCCATTAATACCTACGAGCAGTACTTC. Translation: CSVEGTGGEGAGASINTYEQYF.

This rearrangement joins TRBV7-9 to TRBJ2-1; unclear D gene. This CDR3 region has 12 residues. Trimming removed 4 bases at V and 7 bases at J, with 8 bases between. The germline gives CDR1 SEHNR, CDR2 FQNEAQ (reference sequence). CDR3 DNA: TGTGCCAGCAGCTACAGTGGGAATGAGCAGTTCTTC. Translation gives CASSYSGNEQFF.

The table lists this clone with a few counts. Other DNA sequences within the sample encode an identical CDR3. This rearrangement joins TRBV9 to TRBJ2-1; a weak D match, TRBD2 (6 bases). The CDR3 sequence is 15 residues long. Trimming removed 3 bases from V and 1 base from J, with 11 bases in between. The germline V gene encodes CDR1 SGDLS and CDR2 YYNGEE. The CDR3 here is CASSEGTSSYNEQFF. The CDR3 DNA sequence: TGTGCCAGCAGCGAGGGGACTTCTTCCTACAATGAGCAGTTCTTC.

CDR3 coding DNA: TGTGCCAGCAGCCAAGGGCGGGGGGACCAAGAGACCCAGTACTTC. This sequence encodes CASSQGRGDQETQYF. The V gene is TRBV4-2, the J gene TRBJ2-5, with 8 bases lining up with TRBD2. The CDR3 sequence is 15 residues long. Germline V lookup: CDR1 LGHNA, CDR2 YNFKEQ. V was clipped by 1 base and J by 0 bases; unmatched bases: 1.

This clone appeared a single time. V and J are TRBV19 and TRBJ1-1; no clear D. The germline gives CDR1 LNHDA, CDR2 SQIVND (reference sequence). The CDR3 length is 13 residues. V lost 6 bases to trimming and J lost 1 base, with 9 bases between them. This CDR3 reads CASRGRENTEAFF. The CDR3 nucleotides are TGTGCCAGTAGGGGGAGGGAGAACACTGAAGCTTTCTTT. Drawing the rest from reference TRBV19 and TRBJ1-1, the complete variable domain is DGGITQSPKYLFRKEGQNVTLSCEQNLNHDAMYWYRQDPGQGLRLIYYSQIVNDFQKGDIAEGYSVSREKKESFPLTVTSAQKNPTAFYLCASRGRENTEAFFGQGTRLTVV.

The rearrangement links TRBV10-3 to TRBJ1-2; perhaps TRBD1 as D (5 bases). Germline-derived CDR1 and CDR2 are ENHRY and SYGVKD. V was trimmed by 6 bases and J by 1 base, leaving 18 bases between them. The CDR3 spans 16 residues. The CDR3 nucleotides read TGTGCCATCAGGGGGGGGACGGAAAGTTTTAACTATGGCTACACCTTC. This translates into CAIRGGTESFNYGYTF.

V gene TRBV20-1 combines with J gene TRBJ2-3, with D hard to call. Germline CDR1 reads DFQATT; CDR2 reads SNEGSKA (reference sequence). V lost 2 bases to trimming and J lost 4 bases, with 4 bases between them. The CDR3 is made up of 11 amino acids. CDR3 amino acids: CSARTADTQYF. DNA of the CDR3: TGCAGTGCTAGAACGGCAGATACGCAGTATTTT.